These 20 T cell receptor beta chains share one sample of origin, sequenced in a study of blood T cell repertoires in COVID-19. The assay was immunoSEQ multiplex PCR, and TCRdb's table has in-frame clones only and misses some. The sample contains about 330,000 clones, 70% to 90% of which appear only once. The specimen was peripheral blood. The receptors here all came from a human donor in a cohort sampled during active COVID-19.

This chain connects TRBV27 to TRBJ2-1, with D possibly TRBD2 on 6 matching bases. Trimming removed 6 bases from V and 8 bases from J, with 20 bases in between. Germline values: CDR1 MNHEY, CDR2 SMNVEV (reference sequence). The CDR3 length is 15 residues. The chain's CDR3 is CASSWDSTLRYEQFF. The DNA for the CDR3 is TGTGCCAGCAGCTGGGACTCCACGCTTCGGTATGAGCAGTTCTTC.

J is TRBJ1-3 and V is TRBV2; no firm D call. Germline V CDR1 and CDR2: SNHLY, FYNNEI. The CDR3 runs 15 residues. Trimming pared 1 base from V and 0 bases from J, leaving 7 bases between. The chain's CDR3 is CASSEGQFSGNTIYF. In DNA, the CDR3 is TGTGCCAGCAGTGAAGGGCAGTTCTCTGGAAACACCATATATTTT.

V is TRBV19 and J is TRBJ1-6; D is unresolved. With 4 bases removed from V and 9 bases from J, the gap between germline ends came to 16 bases. In germline, CDR1 is LNHDA, CDR2 SQIVND (reference sequence). This CDR3 comprises 15 residues. The DNA of the CDR3 is TGTGCCAGTAGTAGCTTCCAGGCGAGTTTTTCACCCCTCCACTTT. This gives the protein CASSSFQASFSPLHF. The full variable domain, its missing parts supplied by reference TRBV19 and TRBJ1-6, is DGGITQSPKYLFRKEGQNVTLSCEQNLNHDAMYWYRQDPGQGLRLIYYSQIVNDFQKGDIAEGYSVSREKKESFPLTVTSAQKNPTAFYLCASSSFQASFSPLHFGNGTRLTVT.

This chain uses TRBV20-1 with TRBJ2-1; D is unresolved. Per germline, CDR1 DFQATT and CDR2 SNEGSKA (reference sequence). This CDR3 has 10 amino acids. Trimming stripped 2 bases from V and 8 bases from J, with 4 bases between. The CDR3 coding sequence is TGCAGTGCTAGACTACATGAGCAGTTCTTC. Protein sequence: CSARLHEQFF.

The chain couples TRBV25-1 to TRBJ1-3; the D gene is possibly TRBD1 (5 bases). Trimming removed 6 bases from V and 3 bases from J, with 18 bases in between. CDR1 and CDR2 from the germline V gene are MGHDK and SYGVNS. The CDR3 loop spans 16 amino acids. The CDR3 DNA follows: TGTGCCAGCAGGGCACCGGGGGGAACGAATGGAAACACCATATATTTT. It codes for CASRAPGGTNGNTIYF. Variable domain in full (rest from reference TRBV25-1 and TRBJ1-3): EADIYQTPRYLVIGTGKKITLECSQTMGHDKMYWYQQDPGMELHLIHYSYGVNSTEKGDLSSESTVSRIRTEHFPLTLESARPSHTSQYLCASRAPGGTNGNTIYFGEGSWLTVV.

V and J are TRBV7-3 and TRBJ2-6, with unresolved D. Germline-derived CDR1 and CDR2 are SGHTA and FQGTGA. The ends were cut back, 5 bases at V and 0 bases at J, with 5 bases in the middle. The CDR3 runs to 14 residues. The CDR3 DNA reads TGTGCCAGCAGCCCCAACTCTGGGGCCAACGTCCTGACTTTC. Translation: CASSPNSGANVLTF.

J is TRBJ1-2 and V is TRBV5-1, with 12 bases lining up with TRBD1. This CDR3 region has 16 residues. The V and J ends lost 4 bases and 5 bases, in that order; junction bases with no gene match: 9. Looked up from germline, CDR1 is SGHRS and CDR2 is YFSETQ. The DNA for the CDR3 is TGCGCCAGCAGCCAAGGGACAGGGGGCTCTATTTATGGCTACACCTTC. This sequence encodes CASSQGTGGSIYGYTF.

V usage is TRBV28 and J usage is TRBJ2-7; 11 positions agree with TRBD2. The germline gives CDR1 MDHEN, CDR2 SYDVKM. The CDR3 consists of 16 residues. V lost 5 bases, J lost 2 bases, and 8 bases stayed unmatched. The chain's CDR3 is CASSTPGTSGTYEQYF. The CDR3 DNA reads as TGTGCCAGCAGTACCCCAGGGACTAGCGGTACCTACGAGCAGTACTTC.

V is TRBV24-1 and J is TRBJ2-3; maybe TRBD1 (6 bases). V dropped 7 bases and J dropped 0 bases, with 16 bases sitting between them. Germline V gene data show CDR1 as KGHDR and CDR2 as SFDVKD. This CDR3 region has 16 residues. The DNA for the CDR3 is TGTGCCACCAGGTGGCTGGCAGGGGCTAGCACAGATACGCAGTATTTT. Protein product: CATRWLAGASTDTQYF.

The chain recombines TRBV4-2 with TRBJ2-4; 7 bases map to TRBD1. V dropped 0 bases and J dropped 8; count of bases not matched to a gene: 10. Germline assignment: CDR1 LGHNA and CDR2 YNFKEQ. CDR3 length: 16 amino acids. The chain's CDR3 is CASSQDGTARIDIQYF. Written as DNA, the CDR3 is TGTGCCAGCAGCCAAGATGGGACAGCGAGGATTGACATTCAGTACTTC.

The V gene is TRBV7-2, the J gene TRBJ2-7, with D tentatively TRBD2 (5 bases). The germline gives CDR1 SGHTA, CDR2 FQGNSA. CDR3 length equals 15 residues. V lost 1 base, J lost 4 bases, and 14 bases lay in between. CDR3 nucleotide sequence: TGTGCCAGCAGCTTAGGGCTAGCTCCCGGTTACGAGCAGTACTTC. Protein: CASSLGLAPGYEQYF.

This chain connects TRBV6-5 to TRBJ1-3, with D perhaps matching TRBD1 (5 bases). In germline, CDR1 is MNHEY, CDR2 SVGAGI. The CDR3 runs 14 residues. The V and J ends lost 6 bases and 0 bases respectively, with 9 bases between them. CDR3 coding DNA: TGTGCCAGCAGGGGGGGTGGCTCTGGAAACACCATATATTTT. It encodes CASRGGGSGNTIYF.

V usage is TRBV6-5 and J usage is TRBJ1-1; D unclear. With 6 bases removed from V and 9 bases from J, the gap between germline ends came to 11 bases. The CDR3 sequence is 11 residues long. CDR1 is MNHEY and CDR2 is SVGAGI in the germline V gene. The CDR3 region has the DNA TGTGCCAGCAGGCGGGAGTCTCAAGCTTTCTTT. This gives the protein CASRRESQAFF.

The CDR3 DNA follows: TGTGCCAGCAGCCAGACTAGCGGGGGCACAGATACGCAGTATTTT. It is translated as CASSQTSGGTDTQYF. V gene TRBV5-4 combines with J gene TRBJ2-3; 11 bases are a match to TRBD2. Trimming removed 4 bases from V and 1 base from J; junction bases left unmatched: 2. Germline values: CDR1 SGHNT, CDR2 YYREEE (reference sequence). The CDR3 contains 15 residues.

This clone has more than one count but fewer than ten. V gene TRBV29-1 combines with J gene TRBJ1-2; weak D call: TRBD1 (6 bases). CDR3 length: 14 residues. Deletions cut 4 bases from V and 8 bases from J, with 20 bases between. The germline V gene encodes CDR1 SQVTM and CDR2 ANQGSEA. The CDR3 nucleotides read TGCAGCGTTGGTCGAACAGGGAAGCATAGAGGCTACACCTTC. Translated: CSVGRTGKHRGYTF.

The rearrangement uses TRBV9 and TRBJ1-6; D unresolved. Germline lookup yields CDR1 SGDLS and CDR2 YYNGEE. The CDR3 has 13 residues. V lost 0 bases and J 9 bases, leaving 7 bases between the germline ends. CDR3 residues: CASSVDSLSPLHF. The CDR3 DNA reads TGTGCCAGCAGCGTAGACAGCCTTTCACCCCTCCACTTT.

The chain couples TRBV19 to TRBJ1-2; the match to TRBD1 covers 7 bases. J was trimmed by 3 bases and V by 0 bases; bases with no gene match: 19. The CDR3 is made up of 20 amino acids. Germline CDR1 LNHDA, CDR2 SQIVND (reference sequence). CDR3 region: CASSIDWSRDSTLRDYGYTF. The CDR3 DNA reads TGTGCCAGTAGTATAGATTGGAGTCGGGACAGTACTCTACGGGACTATGGCTACACCTTC.

The V gene is TRBV19, the J gene TRBJ2-1; 11 bases are a match to TRBD2. This CDR3 comprises 16 residues. V trimming: 6 bases; J trimming: 4 bases; junction bases outside the gene matches: 8. The germline V gene encodes CDR1 LNHDA and CDR2 SQIVND (reference sequence). CDR3 nucleotides: TGTGCCAGTAGCCCTAGCGGGGGGAGGATATACAATGAGCAGTTCTTC. Translation: CASSPSGGRIYNEQFF.

As for this clone: The sample carries other DNA sequences with the same CDR3. The chain is built from TRBV18 and TRBJ1-5; tentatively, D is TRBD1 (6 bases). Germline V gene sequence: CDR1 KGHSH, CDR2 LQKENI. V lost 4 bases, J lost 7 bases, and 11 bases lay in between. The CDR3 consists of 13 residues. CDR3 in amino acids: CASSQQGNQPQHF. The CDR3 nucleotides are TGTGCCAGCTCACAACAGGGAAACCAGCCCCAGCATTTT.

This clone was picked up one time. CDR3: CAWREGYEQYF. CDR3 in DNA: TGTGCCTGGCGGGAGGGATACGAGCAGTACTTC. The rearrangement links TRBV30 to TRBJ2-7, with 8 bases lining up with TRBD2. The CDR3 is 11 amino acids. Looked up from germline, CDR1 is GTSNPN and CDR2 is SVGIG (reference sequence). Losses at the gene ends were 5 bases for V and 4 bases for J; bases not matched to a gene: 1.